The source of this T cell receptor (beta chain) is a study of blood T cell repertoires in COVID-19. This clone was detected a few times. The CDR3 has 14 amino acids. Trimming removed 4 bases from V and 4 bases from J; junction bases left unmatched: 5. Germline V gene sequence: CDR1 LNHDA, CDR2 SQIVND (reference sequence). Study processing details: Estimation of nucleated cell counts was performed using reference gene primer amplification. Using immunoSEQ multiplex PCR, the repertoire was profiled, and TCRdb retains in-frame clones only, with some absent. V and J calls plus clone size are reproduced from that table; the DNA served to infer D and trimming. The table shows 80,000 to 95,000 clones, with 65% to 80% occurring only once.

The specimen sequenced was peripheral blood. The rearrangement joins TRBV19 to TRBJ1-1; the match to TRBD1 covers 8 bases. This TCR came from a woman of 80 years or more with active or convalescent COVID-19. The CDR3 loop reads CASSRTGPGTEAFF. CDR3 nucleotides: TGTGCCAGTAGTAGGACAGGGCCGGGCACTGAAGCTTTCTTT.